This TCR beta chain stems from a study of OX40 agonist ivuxolimab in advanced cancers. Study in general: Every 2 weeks, patients received ivuxolimab intravenously, dosed at 0.01 to 10 mg/kg.

Overall study results and limits: Circulating CD4+ and CD8+ T cells showed clonal expansion by week 6 at 0.1 to 3.0 mg/kg.

This clone ranks as medium-sized. Its cognate antigen is unknown. The CDR3 is 17 residues long. V lost 2 bases and J lost 0, with 14 bases in between. The germline V gene has CDR1 SEHNR and CDR2 FQNEAQ (reference sequence). Method: immunoSEQ multiplex PCR; TCRdb's copy keeps in-frame clones and lacks some. This table has about 75,000 clones, about 85% appearing once. The chain couples TRBV7-9 to TRBJ2-1, with D tentatively TRBD2 (5 bases). Sequenced material: CD4+ or CD8+ T cells sorted from blood, taken in a trial of the OX40 agonist ivuxolimab. The sequence was collected from an adult with an advanced solid tumor such as melanoma, head and neck, liver or kidney cancer. CDR3 coding DNA: TGTGCCAGCAGCTTAATTCTAGCTGCAAGCTCCTACAATGAGCAGTTCTTC. The encoded protein is CASSLILAASSYNEQFF.